This T cell receptor (beta chain) is from a study of blood T cell repertoires in COVID-19. The CDR3 is made up of 14 amino acids. V dropped 5 bases and J dropped 4; count of bases not matched to a gene: 4. Germline values: CDR1 MDHEN, CDR2 SYDVKM. Original data processing: Reference gene primer amplification gave estimated nucleated cell counts. Sequencing used immunoSEQ multiplex PCR; TCRdb keeps in-frame clones, though not all of them. V and J calls and clone size are copied from that table; D and trimming were computed from the DNA. This table holds 85,000 to 120,000 clones, approximately 80% found once.

The sequenced material came from peripheral blood. This clonotype was sampled from an older woman with acute or convalescent COVID-19. The chain joins TRBV28 to TRBJ2-2; the match to TRBD1 covers 7 bases. CDR3: CASSRDRATGELFF. The CDR3 region has the DNA TGTGCCAGCAGTCGAGACAGGGCCACCGGGGAGCTGTTTTTT.